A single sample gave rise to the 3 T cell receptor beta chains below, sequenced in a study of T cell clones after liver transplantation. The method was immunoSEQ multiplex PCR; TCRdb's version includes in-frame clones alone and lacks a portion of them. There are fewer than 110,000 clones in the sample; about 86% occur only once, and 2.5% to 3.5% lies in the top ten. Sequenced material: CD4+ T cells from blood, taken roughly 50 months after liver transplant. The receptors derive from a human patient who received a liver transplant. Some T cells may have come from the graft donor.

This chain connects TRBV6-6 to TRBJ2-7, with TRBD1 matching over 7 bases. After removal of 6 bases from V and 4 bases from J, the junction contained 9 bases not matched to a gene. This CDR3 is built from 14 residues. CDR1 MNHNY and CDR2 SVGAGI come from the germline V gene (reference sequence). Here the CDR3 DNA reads TGTGCCAGCAGCTTTGGGACAGCCAATTACGAGCAGTACTTC. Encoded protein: CASSFGTANYEQYF.

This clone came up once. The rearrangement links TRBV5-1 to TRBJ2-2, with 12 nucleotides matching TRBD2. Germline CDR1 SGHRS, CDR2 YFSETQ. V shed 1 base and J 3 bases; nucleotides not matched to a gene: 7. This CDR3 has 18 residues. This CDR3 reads CASSLLLAGGVDTGELFF. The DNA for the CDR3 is TGCGCCAGCAGCTTGCTACTAGCGGGGGGAGTGGACACCGGGGAGCTGTTTTTT. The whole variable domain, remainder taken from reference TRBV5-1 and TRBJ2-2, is KAGVTQTPRYLIKTRGQQVTLSCSPISGHRSVSWYQQTPGQGLQFLFEYFSETQRNKGNFPGRFSGRQFSNSRSEMNVSTLELGDSALYLCASSLLLAGGVDTGELFFGEGSRLTVL.

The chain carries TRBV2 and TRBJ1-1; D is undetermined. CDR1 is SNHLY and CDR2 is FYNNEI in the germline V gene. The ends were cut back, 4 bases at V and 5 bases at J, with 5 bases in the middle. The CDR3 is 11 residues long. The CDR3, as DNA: TGTGCCAGCAGTGCCAAGACTGAAGCTTTCTTT. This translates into CASSAKTEAFF.